This TCR beta chain was recorded in a study of T cells after yellow fever vaccination. Study outcomes and limitations: The appearance of a small share of clonotypes in both CD4 and CD8 compartments was observed.

TCRdb called the 5' RACE reads again in MiXCR, with one record for every CDR3 protein. The sample carries about 220,000 distinct CDR3 sequences, approximately 3.2% recorded once. Worth noting for this clonotype: Antigen unknown.

The CDR3 runs 10 residues. In germline, CDR1 is DFQATT, CDR2 SNEGSKA (reference sequence). The V gene lost 3 bases and the J gene lost 4 bases, with 4 bases spanning the gap. The V gene is TRBV20-1, the J gene TRBJ2-7; D uncertain. This sample comprised CD4+ T cells sorted from PBMCs, obtained 10 days after the yellow fever booster vaccination. This clonotype was obtained from a man aged 18 to 29 who received the YFV17D yellow fever vaccine. The CDR3 region is CSASMYEQYF. For the CDR3, the DNA is TGCAGTGCTAGTATGTACGAGCAGTACTTC.